The present T cell receptor (beta chain) was sequenced within a study of blood T cell repertoires in COVID-19. Study background: Samples came from the United States, Italy and Spain, spanning acute and convalescent COVID-19. Nucleic acid was either cDNA or gDNA, and it came from T cells, B-cell-depleted T cells, or PBMCs.

Authors' methods: Amplified reference gene primers provided the basis for estimating nucleated cell counts. Sequencing used immunoSEQ multiplex PCR; TCRdb keeps in-frame clones, though not all of them. The V and J calls and the clone size are those of that table, but D and trimming were determined from the DNA. Seen here are about 14,000 clones, 81% observed once, and the top ten hold about 26%. Trimming took 7 bases from V and 6 from J; bases not matched to a gene: 3. CDR1 is SNHLY, CDR2 FYNNEI, per germline. The CDR3 has 13 amino acids. J is TRBJ2-2 and V is TRBV2; 9 bases align to TRBD2. This sequence was found in a human donor in a cohort sampled during active COVID-19. Sequencing was carried out using peripheral blood. The CDR3 region has the DNA TGTGCCAGCAAGCGGGAGGAGTCCGGGGAGCTGTTTTTT. It encodes CASKREESGELFF.